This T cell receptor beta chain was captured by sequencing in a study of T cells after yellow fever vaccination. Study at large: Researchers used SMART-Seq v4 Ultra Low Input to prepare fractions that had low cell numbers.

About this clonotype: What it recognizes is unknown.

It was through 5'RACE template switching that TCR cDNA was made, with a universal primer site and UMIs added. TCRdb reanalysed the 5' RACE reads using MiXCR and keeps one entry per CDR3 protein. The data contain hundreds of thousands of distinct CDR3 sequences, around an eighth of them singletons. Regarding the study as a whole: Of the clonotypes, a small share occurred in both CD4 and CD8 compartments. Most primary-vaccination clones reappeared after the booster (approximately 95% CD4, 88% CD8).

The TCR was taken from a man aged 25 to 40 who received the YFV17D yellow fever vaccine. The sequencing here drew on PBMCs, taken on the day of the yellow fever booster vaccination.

The DNA for the CDR3 is TGTGCCAGCAGCTTATTCCGGTTGGATGGCTACACCTTC. It is translated as CASSLFRLDGYTF. This chain links TRBV11-2 with TRBJ1-2; D is ambiguous. Germline CDR1 is SGHAT and CDR2 is FQNNGV. Trimming left V 2 bases short and J 6 bases short, with 10 bases between. This CDR3 region has 13 residues.